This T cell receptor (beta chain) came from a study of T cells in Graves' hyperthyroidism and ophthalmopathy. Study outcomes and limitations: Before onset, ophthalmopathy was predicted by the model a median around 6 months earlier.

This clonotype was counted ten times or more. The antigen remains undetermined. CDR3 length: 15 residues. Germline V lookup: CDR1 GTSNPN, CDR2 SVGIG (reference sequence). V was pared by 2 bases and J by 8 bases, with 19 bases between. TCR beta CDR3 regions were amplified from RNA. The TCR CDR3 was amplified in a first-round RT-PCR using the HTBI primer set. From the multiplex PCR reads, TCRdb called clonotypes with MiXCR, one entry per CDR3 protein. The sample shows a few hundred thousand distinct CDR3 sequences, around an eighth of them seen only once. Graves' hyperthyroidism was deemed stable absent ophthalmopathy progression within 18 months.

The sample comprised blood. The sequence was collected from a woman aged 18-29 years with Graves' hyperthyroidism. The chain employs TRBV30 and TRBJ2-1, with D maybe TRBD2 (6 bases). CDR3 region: CAWSRRRDGDDEQFF. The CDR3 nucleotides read TGTGCCTGGAGTCGACGGAGGGACGGCGACGATGAGCAGTTCTTC.